These 25 T cell receptor beta chains were all obtained from the same sample, sequenced in a study of shared clonotypes between healthy human individuals. Repertoires were generated with immunoSEQ multiplex PCR, while TCRdb's copy carries only in-frame clones and drops some. Of approximately 1,500,000 clones in the sample, under 99% were seen once. Sequenced material: naive CD4+ T cells sorted from blood. The subset denotes: CD45RA+ positively selected. Every receptor here comes from a man aged 25-45 years in good health.

The chain employs TRBV28 and TRBJ2-7, with 9 bases aligning to TRBD1. The CDR3 is 13 residues long. In germline, CDR1 is MDHEN, CDR2 SYDVKM. CDR3 loop: CASSGMKRTGASV. DNA of the CDR3: TGTGCCAGCAGTGGAATGAAAAGGACAGGGGCTTCTGTC.

Points on this clone: Other DNA sequences from this sample encode an identical CDR3 as well. V is TRBV10-3 and J is TRBJ2-2; the match to TRBD1 covers 8 bases. CDR1 and CDR2 (germline): ENHRY, SYGVKD. The CDR3 contains 13 residues. Trimming removed 3 bases from V and 6 bases from J; junction bases left unmatched: 0. The CDR3 DNA reads TGTGCCATCAGTGAACAGGGGGCCGGGGAGCTGTTTTTT. Translating gives CAISEQGAGELFF.

The rearrangement joins TRBV7-8 to TRBJ1-5, with 7 bases matching TRBD1. The CDR3 contains 16 residues. With V trimmed by 4 bases and J by 2 bases, 8 bases remained unmatched. CDR1 and CDR2 from the germline V gene are SGHVS and FQNEAQ. The CDR3 nucleotides read TGTGCCAGCAGCTCGGGACACCAGGGGGGCAATCAGCCCCAGCATTTT. Translating it yields CASSSGHQGGNQPQHF.

The chain's CDR3 is CASSIANYNEQFF. Written as DNA, the CDR3 is TGTGCCAGTAGTATAGCGAATTACAATGAGCAGTTCTTC. The gene calls are TRBV19 and TRBJ2-1; D uncertain. Germline V gives CDR1 LNHDA, CDR2 SQIVND (reference sequence). The CDR3 extends over 13 amino acids. V gave up 1 base and J gave up 4 bases, with 5 bases separating them.

This chain links TRBV11-3 with TRBJ2-5, with 7 bases fitting TRBD2. V lost 4 bases, J lost 1 base, and 3 bases stayed unmatched. This CDR3 is built from 14 residues. The germline V gene has CDR1 SGHNT and CDR2 YENEEA. The CDR3 sequence: CASSSGGPQETQYF. The CDR3 DNA follows: TGTGCCAGCAGCTCGGGGGGACCCCAAGAGACCCAGTACTTC.

The rearrangement uses TRBV30 and TRBJ2-1, with D hard to call. The CDR3 extends over 13 amino acids. V lost 3 bases and J 4 bases, leaving 10 bases between the germline ends. Germline V gene sequence: CDR1 GTSNPN, CDR2 SVGIG (reference sequence). This CDR3 reads CAWRSGDYNEQFF. The DNA for the CDR3 is TGTGCCTGGAGAAGTGGCGATTACAATGAGCAGTTCTTC.

This clone occurred once. CDR3 in DNA: TGTGCCAGCAGTTTAATAGCGTTACCCTCTGGGGCCAACGTCCTGACTTTC. This gives the protein CASSLIALPSGANVLTF. J is TRBJ2-6 and V is TRBV28; D is perhaps TRBD2 (5 bases). This CDR3 has 17 residues. CDR1 and CDR2 from the germline V gene are MDHEN and SYDVKM. V gave up 2 bases and J gave up 0 bases, with 11 bases separating them.

The V call is TRBV14, the J call TRBJ2-7; D is ambiguous. The ends were cut back, 1 base at V and 2 bases at J, with 9 bases in the middle. Germline loops: CDR1 SGHDN, CDR2 FVKESK. The CDR3 runs to 14 residues. DNA for the CDR3: TGTGCCAGCAGCCAAGTAGGCGCTACCTACGAGCAGTACTTC. Translation gives CASSQVGATYEQYF.

The chain joins TRBV9 to TRBJ2-7, with TRBD2 matching over 8 bases. The CDR3 extends over 14 amino acids. The trim removed 0 bases at V and 6 bases at J, leaving 5 bases unmatched. Germline loops: CDR1 SGDLS, CDR2 YYNGEE. The CDR3 DNA follows: TGTGCCAGCAGCGTAGAGCGGGGGAGTTCCGAGCAGTACTTC. Translating gives CASSVERGSSEQYF.

The chain carries TRBV28 and TRBJ2-3; D possibly corresponds to TRBD2 (5 bases). The CDR3 runs 12 residues. Germline V gene lookup returns CDR1 MDHEN and CDR2 SYDVKM. The V end was cut by 10 bases, the J end by 4 bases, with 12 bases between. CDR3: CATGTVADTQYF. The CDR3 DNA reads as TGTGCCACGGGAACGGTTGCAGATACGCAGTATTTT.

This chain connects TRBV5-4 to TRBJ2-1, with 8 nucleotides matching TRBD1. Germline V gives CDR1 SGHNT, CDR2 YYREEE (reference sequence). The CDR3 runs 16 residues. Trimming at V came to 3 bases and at J to 3 bases, leaving 8 bases not matched to a gene. In DNA, the CDR3 is TGTGCCAGCAGCTATTCCGGACAGGGCTTCTACAATGAGCAGTTCTTC. This sequence encodes CASSYSGQGFYNEQFF.

This clone was seen a single time. V and J are TRBV6-5 and TRBJ2-7; 12 bases align to TRBD1. CDR3 length: 15 amino acids. Trimming at V came to 7 bases and at J to 4 bases, leaving 8 bases not matched to a gene. From germline, CDR1 is MNHEY and CDR2 SVGAGI. CDR3: CASKHGTGGIYEQYF. CDR3 nucleotides: TGTGCCAGCAAACATGGGACAGGGGGCATATACGAGCAGTACTTC.

The rearrangement joins TRBV6-4 to TRBJ2-2; D gene unclear. This CDR3 has 14 residues. With 3 bases removed from V and 6 bases from J, the gap between germline ends came to 11 bases. CDR1 and CDR2 from the germline V gene are MRHNA and SNTAGT. The DNA of the CDR3 is TGTGCCAGCAGTGATAGAGTTTGGGCCGGGGAGCTGTTTTTT. Translated: CASSDRVWAGELFF.

The chain combines TRBV25-1 with TRBJ1-5; the D is unclear. The CDR3 runs to 15 residues. In germline, CDR1 is MGHDK, CDR2 SYGVNS. Trimming cost V 3 bases and J 9 bases, with 18 bases left between them. The CDR3 coding sequence is TGTGCCAGCAGTGAGTCCAGCGTTATCGGGCTGCCCCAGCATTTT. Its protein is CASSESSVIGLPQHF.

The V call is TRBV5-5, the J call TRBJ2-1, with D possibly TRBD2 on 6 matching bases. Germline CDR1 and CDR2: SGHKS and YYEKEE (reference sequence). The CDR3 is 15 residues long. Trimming shortened V by 3 bases and J by 9 bases, and 19 bases separated the two germline ends. In nucleotides, the CDR3 is TGTGCCAGCAGCTATGCCCCATCTAGCGTCGGTGAGCAGTTCTTC. Translating gives CASSYAPSSVGEQFF.

The chain joins TRBV2 to TRBJ1-1; unclear D gene. The CDR3 length is 12 residues. Germline CDR1 and CDR2: SNHLY and FYNNEI. The V and J ends lost 6 bases and 2 bases respectively, with 7 bases between them. DNA for the CDR3: TGTGCCAGCAGGTTAGAAAACACTGAAGCTTTCTTT. Residues: CASRLENTEAFF.

J is TRBJ2-7 and V is TRBV4-1; D could derive from TRBD1 or TRBD2 (6 bases each). The CDR3 runs to 17 residues. The germline gives CDR1 MGHRA, CDR2 YSYEKL. V was clipped by 0 bases and J by 2 bases, with 17 bases between them. CDR3 protein: CASSQEDRGALPYEQYF. CDR3 bases: TGCGCCAGCAGCCAAGAAGATAGGGGGGCGCTCCCCTACGAGCAGTACTTC.

The V gene is TRBV5-6, the J gene TRBJ2-3; D perhaps matches TRBD2 (6 bases). The V gene's germline CDR1 is SGHDT and CDR2 YYEEEE. The CDR3 is made up of 16 amino acids. V lost 4 bases, J lost 7 bases, and 22 bases lay in between. CDR3 nucleotides: TGTGCCAGCAGCAGCCCAGGGTCCACCGGGAGTTATACGCAGTATTTT. This sequence encodes CASSSPGSTGSYTQYF.

The gene calls are TRBV27 and TRBJ2-3; 8 bases are shared with TRBD2. The CDR3 covers 15 residues. V dropped 2 bases and J dropped 4; count of bases not matched to a gene: 5. Per germline, CDR1 MNHEY and CDR2 SMNVEV (reference sequence). CDR3 sequence reads: CASSLLAGWADTQYF. CDR3 in DNA: TGTGCCAGCAGTTTACTAGCGGGTTGGGCAGATACGCAGTATTTT.

V usage is TRBV4-3 and J usage is TRBJ2-2; D is unclear. The germline V and J ends were trimmed by 4 bases and 5 bases, with 11 bases remaining between them. There are 14 residues in the CDR3. Germline CDR1 is LGHNA and CDR2 is YSLEER. The CDR3 nucleotides read TGCGCCAGCAGCCGTATTCTAGTGACCGGGGAGCTGTTTTTT. It specifies CASSRILVTGELFF.

The rearrangement uses TRBV9 and TRBJ1-5, with D perhaps TRBD1 (5 bases). V was trimmed by 0 bases and J by 2 bases, leaving 9 bases between them. The CDR3 spans 15 residues. The V gene's germline CDR1 is SGDLS and CDR2 YYNGEE. The CDR3 protein is CASSVGPGGNQPQHF. Here the CDR3 DNA reads TGTGCCAGCAGCGTAGGGCCGGGGGGCAATCAGCCCCAGCATTTT.

V gene TRBV6-5 combines with J gene TRBJ2-4, with D possibly matching TRBD2 (5 bases). Germline assignment: CDR1 MNHEY and CDR2 SVGAGI. The CDR3 spans 16 residues. V was cut by 0 bases and J by 1 base, with 10 bases left in between. As DNA, the CDR3 is TGTGCCAGCAGTTACTCGGAGGTGTCGGCCAAAAACATTCAGTACTTC. This translates into CASSYSEVSAKNIQYF.

The gene calls are TRBV18 and TRBJ2-5, with D unresolved. The CDR3 runs 16 residues. Trimming left V 3 bases short and J 2 bases short, with 16 bases between. Germline CDR1 is KGHSH and CDR2 is LQKENI. Here the CDR3 DNA reads TGTGCCAGCTCACCCTTCCTCGCCAACCCTCAAGAGACCCAGTACTTC. This sequence encodes CASSPFLANPQETQYF.

The rearrangement uses TRBV28 and TRBJ1-1; D is unresolved. The germline CDR1 and CDR2 sequences are MDHEN and SYDVKM. The CDR3 sequence is 14 residues long. V dropped 8 bases and J dropped 0 bases, with 13 bases sitting between them. The CDR3 nucleotides read TGTGCCAGCTTAAGGCCCCCCGTGAACACTGAAGCTTTCTTT. Translation gives CASLRPPVNTEAFF.

V is TRBV15 and J is TRBJ1-2, with D possibly matching TRBD1 (6 bases). The CDR3 loop spans 15 amino acids. Germline lookup yields CDR1 LNHNV and CDR2 YYDKDF (reference sequence). The V gene lost 2 bases and the J gene lost 8 bases, with 18 bases spanning the gap. The CDR3 is CATSRLGQRPQGYTF. CDR3 DNA: TGTGCCACCAGCAGACTCGGACAGCGCCCACAAGGCTACACCTTC. Drawing the rest from reference TRBV15 and TRBJ1-2, the complete variable domain is DAMVIQNPRYQVTQFGKPVTLSCSQTLNHNVMYWYQQKSSQAPKLLFHYYDKDFNNEADTPDNFQSRRPNTSFCFLDIRSPGLGDTAMYLCATSRLGQRPQGYTFGSGTRLTVV.